The clone carrying this T cell receptor (beta chain) showed up just once. Antigen: not known. This entry is derived from a study of shared clonotypes between healthy human individuals. Study details: Plates per donor: three CD4 naive, three CD4 memory, two CD8 naive, one CD8 memory. Findings of the study overall: The study generally estimated greater richness for naive than memory subsets.

The protocol was immunoSEQ multiplex PCR, while the TCRdb copy is restricted to in-frame clones and leaves out a portion. Here the sample spans about 770,000 clones, roughly 72% being singletons. The receptor was derived from a woman aged 25-40 years in good health. The sample taken for sequencing was memory CD4+ T cells sorted from blood. Subset of the sample: CD45RA-negative fraction.

CDR3: CSVEDHTIETQYF. The CDR3 coding sequence is TGCAGCGTTGAAGATCACACAATAGAGACCCAGTACTTC. The chain recombines TRBV29-1 with TRBJ2-5; D is unresolved. V shed 0 bases and J shed 4 bases, with 9 bases lying between them. The germline V gene encodes CDR1 SQVTM and CDR2 ANQGSEA. The CDR3 covers 13 residues.